These 16 T cell receptor beta chains came from one sample sequenced in a study of sequential checkpoint blockade in melanoma. Stated treatment: randomized to nivolumab then ipilimumab (arm A) or the reverse (arm B). The data were produced by immunoSEQ multiplex PCR, yet TCRdb's version contains in-frame clones alone and is incomplete. There are over 2,000 clones in the sample; about 22% occur only once, and under 25% lies in the top ten. The sequencing used tumor tissue (inferred from file names), collected from a patient given nivolumab and ipilimumab in sequence. These receptors originate from a human donor with melanoma.

The gene calls are TRBV12-5 and TRBJ2-1; no reliable D call. CDR3 length: 14 residues. V was cut by 6 bases and J by 0 bases, with 9 bases left in between. The V gene's germline CDR1 is LGHNT and CDR2 FRNRAP. The CDR3 nucleotides are TGTGCTAGTGGCGACTCCTCCTCCTACAATGAGCAGTTCTTC. Encoded protein: CASGDSSSYNEQFF. The variable domain in full, completed from reference TRBV12-5 and TRBJ2-1, reads DARVTQTPRHKVTEMGQEVTMRCQPILGHNTVFWYRQTMMQGLELLAYFRNRAPLDDSGMPKDRFSAEMPDATLATLKIQPSEPRDSAVYFCASGDSSSYNEQFFGPGTRLTVL.

By proportion, this clone is medium-sized (0.01 to 0.1%). DNA for the CDR3: TGTGCCAGCAGAAGAGGGCCCTACTCGAACACTGAAGCTTTCTTT. It specifies CASRRGPYSNTEAFF. This sequence joins TRBV11-3 and TRBJ1-1, with unresolved D. The V end lost 6 bases, the J end lost 1 base, and 15 bases lay between the germline ends. The CDR3 has 15 amino acids. Germline V lookup: CDR1 SGHNT, CDR2 YENEEA.

This clone was observed once. The chain employs TRBV25-1 and TRBJ1-1, with D perhaps TRBD1 (6 bases). The germline V and J ends were trimmed by 1 base and 6 bases, with 18 bases remaining between them. CDR1 is MGHDK and CDR2 is SYGVNS in the germline V gene. This CDR3 region has 16 residues. CDR3 sequence: CASSESDARGGAEAFF. The CDR3 nucleotides are TGTGCCAGCAGTGAATCCGACGCCAGGGGTGGCGCTGAAGCTTTCTTT.

Relative to its sample, this clone is medium-sized. The CDR3 coding sequence is TGTGCCAGCAGCGGAGGGGTGAACACTGAAGCTTTCTTT. Translated: CASSGGVNTEAFF. The gene calls are TRBV9 and TRBJ1-1; D might be TRBD1 (5 bases). The CDR3 consists of 13 residues. Germline lookup yields CDR1 SGDLS and CDR2 YYNGEE. V lost 3 bases and J lost 0, with 6 bases in between. The complete variable domain, with remaining parts taken from reference TRBV9 and TRBJ1-1, reads DSGVTQTPKHLITATGQRVTLRCSPRSGDLSVYWYQQSLDQGLQFLIQYYNGEERAKGNILERFSAQQFPDLHSELNLSSLELGDSALYFCASSGGVNTEAFFGQGTRLTVV.

Within the sample, this clone is medium-sized. This sequence joins TRBV6-8 and TRBJ2-7; D uncertain. V was cut by 5 bases and J by 2 bases, with 7 bases left in between. This CDR3 comprises 12 residues. Germline V lookup: CDR1 MNHGY, CDR2 SAAAGT. CDR3 sequence (DNA): TGTGCCAGCAGTACCCCACCCTACGAGCAGTACGTC. It yields the protein CASSTPPYEQYV.

The CDR3 nucleotides read TGTGCAAGTCGCTCTCGGACAGACGTGAGCAATCAGCCCCAGCATTTT. As protein: CASRSRTDVSNQPQHF. This chain connects TRBV12-2 to TRBJ1-5; the table's D call, TRBD1, has no DNA check behind it. TRBV12-2 is recorded as a pseudogene. The CDR3 loop spans 16 amino acids.

This clone came up many times. The V gene is TRBV11-3, the J gene TRBJ2-1; 12 bases are shared with TRBD2. Germline V gives CDR1 SGHNT, CDR2 YENEEA. With 6 bases clipped from V and 0 bases from J, the junction kept 3 bases outside the gene matches. This CDR3 comprises 16 residues. For the CDR3, the DNA is TGTGCCAGCAGACCGACTAGCGGGGGCTCCTACAATGAGCAGTTCTTC. It translates to CASRPTSGGSYNEQFF.

By proportion, this clone is medium-sized. V is TRBV11-3 and J is TRBJ2-1; TRBD2 matches 15 bases. The CDR3 spans 16 residues. The V gene end was trimmed by 8 bases and the J gene end by 4 bases; junction bases not matched to a gene: 6. The germline gives CDR1 SGHNT, CDR2 YENEEA. CDR3 nucleotide sequence: TGTGCCAGCGGCCGGACTAGCGGGAGGGAATACAATGAGCAGTTCTTC. It codes for CASGRTSGREYNEQFF.

This clone is labeled medium-sized (0.01 to 0.1%). The V and J genes are TRBV9 and TRBJ1-1; unclear D gene. This CDR3 contains 14 residues. Germline V CDR1 and CDR2: SGDLS, YYNGEE. Deletions cut 3 bases from V and 0 bases from J, with 9 bases between. The chain's CDR3 is CASSARGMNTEAFF. The CDR3 nucleotides are TGTGCCAGCAGCGCTCGCGGGATGAACACTGAAGCTTTCTTT. The variable domain in full, with the rest retrieved from reference TRBV9 and TRBJ1-1, is DSGVTQTPKHLITATGQRVTLRCSPRSGDLSVYWYQQSLDQGLQFLIQYYNGEERAKGNILERFSAQQFPDLHSELNLSSLELGDSALYFCASSARGMNTEAFFGQGTRLTVV.

This clone counts as medium-sized (0.01 to 0.1%). This chain uses TRBV6-8 with TRBJ2-1, with D maybe TRBD1 (6 bases). CDR1 MNHGY and CDR2 SAAAGT come from the germline V gene. The V end was cut by 4 bases, the J end by 7 bases, with 17 bases between. CDR3 length: 15 amino acids. For the CDR3, the DNA is TGTGCCAGCAGTTCTGGACAGCCCAGAGAGAATGAGCAGTTCTTC. It yields the protein CASSSGQPRENEQFF.

This clone is judged medium-sized (0.01 to 0.1%). V usage is TRBV9 and J usage is TRBJ1-2; D is uncertain. This CDR3 is 14 amino acids long. Germline CDR1 and CDR2: SGDLS and YYNGEE. V dropped 0 bases and J dropped 3 bases, with 9 bases sitting between them. The CDR3 protein is CASSVVGSDYGYTF. The CDR3 DNA is TGTGCCAGCAGCGTAGTCGGCAGCGACTATGGCTACACCTTC.

This clone is medium-sized (0.01 to 0.1%). V usage is TRBV11-3 and J usage is TRBJ2-7, with D perhaps matching TRBD1 or TRBD2 (6 bases each). The V gene lost 3 bases and the J gene lost 7 bases, with 19 bases spanning the gap. The CDR3 runs 15 residues. CDR1 and CDR2 from the germline V gene are SGHNT and YENEEA. In DNA, the CDR3 is TGTGCCAGCAGCTTGGGGCGAGGGGGGTTGAGGGAGCAGTACTTC. The encoded protein is CASSLGRGGLREQYF.

This clone was counted between two and nine times. The chain links TRBV6-8 to TRBJ2-5; TRBD2 agrees at 11 bases. V lost 6 bases, J lost 4 bases, and 4 bases stayed unmatched. Germline V lookup: CDR1 MNHGY, CDR2 SAAAGT. The CDR3 extends over 14 amino acids. CDR3 amino acids: CASSGLAGGETQYF. The CDR3 bases are TGTGCCAGCAGCGGACTAGCGGGTGGAGAGACCCAGTACTTC.

This clone was counted only a few times. The genes are TRBV6-8 and TRBJ1-3; a possible D gene is TRBD1 (6 bases). Trimming took 8 bases from V and 0 from J, leaving 14 bases between them. Per the germline V gene, CDR1 is MNHGY and CDR2 is SAAAGT. The CDR3 has 15 residues. The CDR3 region has the DNA TGTGCCAGCGAGGGGGTTACGAGCTCTGGAAACACCATATATTTT. Amino acid sequence: CASEGVTSSGNTIYF.

This clone was observed a few times. The chain carries TRBV9 and TRBJ1-3; no definite D call. Trimming took off 3 bases at V and 0 bases at J, with 10 bases between the two ends. Germline CDR1 SGDLS, CDR2 YYNGEE. This CDR3 contains 15 residues. CDR3 DNA sequence: TGTGCCAGCAGCGAGTACAGATTCTCTGGAAACACCATATATTTT. Its protein product is CASSEYRFSGNTIYF. Filled out from reference TRBV9 and TRBJ1-3, the complete variable domain reads DSGVTQTPKHLITATGQRVTLRCSPRSGDLSVYWYQQSLDQGLQFLIQYYNGEERAKGNILERFSAQQFPDLHSELNLSSLELGDSALYFCASSEYRFSGNTIYFGEGSWLTVV.

The chain recombines TRBV28 with TRBJ1-5, with D possibly TRBD1 on 5 matching bases. CDR3 size: 17 residues. Per the germline V gene, CDR1 is MDHEN and CDR2 is SYDVKM. Trimming stripped 1 base from V and 1 base from J, with 14 bases between. The CDR3 DNA is TGTGCCAGCAGTTTATCCGCCAGGGTAAGGAGCAATCAGCCCCAGCATTTT. Translating gives CASSLSARVRSNQPQHF.